The rows below give T cell receptor beta chains drawn from one sample of a study of T cells after yellow fever vaccination. TCRdb re-analysed the 5' RACE reads in MiXCR, keeping a single row per CDR3 protein. Among some 600,000 distinct CDR3 sequences listed, 17% were seen once. The sample was PBMCs, taken less than 6 days after the first yellow fever vaccination. The receptors were gathered from a man aged 18 to 30 who received the YFV17D yellow fever vaccine. CDR3s include the opening cysteine and the closing phenylalanine or tryptophan. D genes are given only for firm matches. The size entry is marked missing in some rows and otherwise reads once, few, many or a size class.

clone_size,v_call,d_call,cdr3_aa
few,TRBV6-5,TRBD2,CASSSILAGVYEQYF
once,TRBV7-3,NA,CASSSGLRSGANVLTF
NA,TRBV7-9,TRBD2,CASSSGTKSGEQFF
few,TRBV4-1,NA,CASSQFPTSQVPF
many,TRBV5-5,TRBD2,CASSTRTSGTGGGIQYF
NA,TRBV4-3,NA,CASSQGPSSPSYNEQFF
NA,TRBV2,NA,CASYNRAGTGELFF
few,TRBV24-1,TRBD1,CATSHRDRGHSPLHF
NA,TRBV6-2/TRBV6-3,NA,CASSYGGSSRHYGYTF
NA,TRBV15,TRBD2,CATSRGMGGGTDTQYF
many,TRBV7-9,NA,CASSSPGNEQFF
few,TRBV4-3,NA,CASSQDFRKIHF
NA,TRBV7-6,TRBD1,CASSSRDSLDSPLHF
NA,TRBV5-1,TRBD1,CASSWPGQGMNEQFF
NA,TRBV11-1,NA,CASSPLTGINYGYTF
once,TRBV5-6,NA,CASSRSIETQYF
many,TRBV27,TRBD1,CASSSDRASGELFF
few,TRBV4-3,NA,CASSQDLRQGGNEQFF
few,TRBV24-1,NA,CATSDRVGDQPQHF
NA,TRBV11-2,NA,CASSLDGGAGDEQFF
many,TRBV28,NA,CASSYTGLGKNIQYF
NA,TRBV6-1,NA,CASSLHGRSSGNTIYF
few,TRBV6-1,NA,CASRSTGNSPLHF
few,TRBV20-1,NA,CSAREPNQPQHF
NA,TRBV6-5,NA,CASSLRTFTDTQYF
NA,TRBV19,NA,CASTPGGLYNEQFF
NA,TRBV4-1,NA,CASSQDLGQSRGYTF
many,TRBV7-6,TRBD2,CASSRKIGTSGEGELFF
few,TRBV7-3,TRBD2,CASSPLAGMETQYF
few,TRBV9,NA,CASSDQTFGGYTF
few,TRBV18,TRBD1,CASSSGQATYTEAFF
few,TRBV7-2,NA,CASSLAGRDSYNEQFF
few,TRBV7-9,NA,CASSSLRTIGAQETQYF